This record covers a single TCR beta chain. Its antigen is not known. This sample is part of a study of CD8+ T cells in alopecia areata. As for the study in general: Severity scoring for treated patients was based on the percentage of affected scalp area.

This CDR3 spans 12 amino acids. Trimming removed 4 bases from V and 1 base from J, with 7 bases in between. CDR1 and CDR2 (germline): SQVTM, ANQGSEA. cDNA serving as the sequencing template came from extracted, reverse transcribed RNA. Profiled with immunoSEQ multiplex PCR; TCRdb holds only in-frame clones, not every one. Of around 140,000 clones in the sample, approximately 86% are singletons; the top ten hold roughly 13%. The treatment was: oral pan-JAK inhibitor, 5-10 mg twice daily. Study conclusions and caveats: Scalp clonality decreased significantly with tofacitinib, and so did expanded CD8+ clones among the top 100. Lesional scalp, especially alopecia totalis/universalis, showed higher clonality than normal scalp.

The specimen comprised CD8+ T cells sorted from blood, sampled at week 4, from a patient treated with tofacitinib. This clonotype originated in a human donor with alopecia areata. V is TRBV29-1 and J is TRBJ1-1; D gene ambiguous. The CDR3 is CSVGRRNTEAFF. DNA for the CDR3: TGCAGCGTTGGCAGAAGGAACACTGAAGCTTTCTTT.